This TCR beta chain derives from a study of cytomegalovirus exposure and HLA in healthy donors. General observations from the study: The study listed 164 cytomegalovirus-associated TCR beta chains. Through in vitro validation, three CMV-associated chains were shown to be specific for CMV antigens.

The CDR3 runs to 14 residues. J was trimmed by 5 bases and V by 5 bases; bases with no gene match: 4. Per germline, CDR1 MNHEY and CDR2 SVGAGI. PCR involved 60 Vbeta and 13 Jbeta primers. Produced via immunoSEQ multiplex PCR; TCRdb's table is partial and in-frame only. The table has 77,000 or so clones, around 80% seen once; the top ten hold about 19%. This clone was seen more than once but under ten times. Antigen specificity is unknown. The receptor was isolated from a man aged 65 to 85 in good health and CMV-seropositive. The J gene is TRBJ2-5, the V gene TRBV6-5; 11 positions agree with TRBD1. Sequenced material: PBMCs. CDR3: CASSPGTGGETQYF. The CDR3 DNA reads as TGTGCCAGCAGTCCAGGGACAGGGGGTGAGACCCAGTACTTC.